The rows below give T cell receptor beta chains drawn from one sample of a study of neurological immune-mediated disorders. Each CDR3 protein gets one entry after TCRdb re-called the 5' RACE reads with MiXCR. The sample lists tens of thousands of distinct CDR3 sequences; 2% to 2.5% were seen once. The sample consisted of PBMCs. These receptors were collected from a man in his fifties or sixties with multiple sclerosis. The CDR3 runs from the conserved cysteine through the conserved F or W. Each record gives: clone size, D gene, V gene, J gene, CDR3 protein, CDR3 DNA. A D gene is named only where the DNA matches it firmly. A clone size is listed for some rows: how often the clone was seen (once, few, many), or a class if it is expanded.

>many|.|TRBV6-6|TRBJ2-6
CASSYSVGTGVGANVLTF
TGTGCCAGCAGTTACTCCGTAGGGACGGGCGTGGGGGCCAACGTCCTGACTTTC
>many|TRBD1|TRBV18|TRBJ1-1
CASSPRDSFFF
TGTGCCAGCTCACCAAGGGACAGCTTCTTCTTT
>many|.|TRBV5-1|TRBJ1-1
CASSLLMNTEAFF
TGCGCCAGCAGCTTGTTGATGAACACTGAAGCTTTCTTT
>medium-sized|TRBD1|TRBV3-1|TRBJ1-2
CASSHQQGFHGYTF
TGTGCCAGCAGCCATCAACAGGGGTTTCATGGCTACACCTTC
>many|.|TRBV5-5|TRBJ1-2
CASQRGPANYGYTF
TGTGCCAGCCAACGGGGACCTGCTAACTATGGCTACACCTTC
>many|TRBD1|TRBV5-6|TRBJ1-5
CASSLGAGGGNQPQHF
TGTGCCAGCAGCTTGGGGGCAGGGGGCGGCAATCAGCCCCAGCATTTT
>.|TRBD1|TRBV5-1|TRBJ2-3
CASSGQGGTDTQYF
TGCGCCAGCAGCGGACAGGGGGGGACAGATACGCAGTATTTT
>many|TRBD1|TRBV28|TRBJ1-6
CASRPITGGGNSPLHF
TGTGCCAGCAGGCCTATTACAGGGGGTGGTAATTCACCCCTCCACTTT
>many|.|TRBV5-1|TRBJ2-7
CASSPRSFYEQYF
TGCGCCAGCAGCCCCCGGTCCTTCTACGAGCAGTACTTC
>many|.|TRBV20-1|TRBJ1-2
CSARDGHYGYTF
TGCAGTGCTAGGGACGGTCACTATGGCTACACCTTC
>many|.|TRBV6-5|TRBJ1-5
CASSSHREDQPQHF
TGTGCCAGCAGTTCTCACAGGGAGGATCAGCCCCAGCATTTT
>many|TRBD1|TRBV29-1|TRBJ1-1
CSVVEGALVYTEAFF
TGCAGCGTTGTTGAGGGGGCTTTAGTGTACACTGAAGCTTTCTTT
>many|.|TRBV9|TRBJ1-2
CASSISGDYGYTF
TGTGCCAGCAGCATTTCAGGCGATTATGGCTACACCTTC
>many|TRBD1|TRBV7-9|TRBJ1-2
CASSSRGRGYTF
TGTGCCAGCAGCTCCAGGGGGCGAGGCTACACCTTC
>many|.|TRBV20-1|TRBJ1-2
CSAAGNGYGYTF
TGCAGTGCTGCAGGGAACGGCTATGGCTACACCTTC
>many|TRBD1|TRBV13|TRBJ1-1
CASSPTGAIEAFF
TGTGCCAGCAGCCCGACAGGGGCTATTGAAGCTTTCTTT
>many|TRBD1|TRBV5-1|TRBJ1-5
CASKETGGGNQPQNF
TGCGCCAGCAAGGAAACAGGGGGTGGCAATCAGCCCCAGAATTTT
>few|TRBD2|TRBV5-6|TRBJ2-2
CASSPGLAGTMNTGELFF
TGTGCCAGCAGCCCGGGACTAGCGGGGACGATGAACACCGGGGAGCTGTTTTTT
>.|.|TRBV27|TRBJ2-2
CASRRGGGETGELFF
TGTGCCAGCAGACGAGGAGGGGGGGAGACCGGGGAGCTGTTTTTT
>many|.|TRBV9|TRBJ2-2
CASSVGLGAVLANTGELFF
TGTGCCAGCAGCGTAGGGCTGGGGGCGGTTCTGGCGAACACCGGGGAGCTGTTTTTT
>medium-sized|.|TRBV4-2|TRBJ2-7
CASSQDPGSAGEQYF
TGTGCCAGCAGCCAAGACCCCGGGTCGGCTGGAGAGCAGTACTTC
>many|.|TRBV28|TRBJ1-5
CASSLLLSNQPQHF
TGTGCCAGCAGTTTACTCCTCAGCAATCAGCCCCAGCATTTT
>many|.|TRBV18|TRBJ1-5
CASSPQETPNQPQNF
TGTGCCAGCTCACCACAGGAGACCCCTAATCAGCCCCAGAATTTT
>many|TRBD1|TRBV5-1|TRBJ1-1
CASSLDGQVNTEAFF
TGCGCCAGCAGCTTGGACGGACAGGTGAACACTGAAGCTTTCTTT
>many|TRBD1|TRBV25-1|TRBJ1-1
CASRWTGAGNTEAFF
TGTGCCAGCAGATGGACAGGGGCAGGGAACACTGAAGCTTTCTTT
>many|TRBD1|TRBV5-1|TRBJ2-1
CASSLGVGTGSSEQFF
TGCGCCAGCAGCTTGGGGGTCGGGACAGGGAGTAGTGAGCAGTTCTTC
>many|TRBD2|TRBV5-1|TRBJ2-2
CASSQGSGGTGELFF
TGCGCCAGCAGCCAGGGCTCCGGGGGGACCGGGGAGCTGTTTTTT
>.|TRBD2|TRBV7-9|TRBJ2-1
CASTSDYNEQFF
TGTGCCAGTACTAGCGACTACAATGAGCAGTTCTTC
>few|.|TRBV18|TRBJ1-1
CASSRGVQNTEAFF
TGTGCCAGCTCACGTGGTGTACAGAACACTGAAGCTTTCTTT
>many|TRBD2|TRBV11-3|TRBJ2-1
CASSFASGGSGEQFF
TGTGCCAGCAGCTTTGCTAGCGGGGGGTCTGGTGAGCAGTTCTTC
>.|TRBD1|TRBV20-1|TRBJ1-6
CSAPGGGLNSPLNF
TGCAGTGCCCCGGGAGGGGGCCTCAATTCACCCCTCAACTTT
>many|.|TRBV7-2|TRBJ1-1
CASSSLRPTDEAFF
TGTGCCAGCAGCTCCCTCAGGCCGACGGATGAAGCTTTCTTT
>many|.|TRBV27|TRBJ2-7
CASSLNEQYF
TGTGCCAGCAGTCTCAACGAGCAGTACTTC
>many|.|TRBV7-2|TRBJ2-1
CASSLRRSAPSGYNEQFF
TGTGCCAGCAGCTTAAGGCGGAGCGCGCCCTCTGGGTACAATGAGCAGTTCTTC
>many|.|TRBV6-5|TRBJ1-3
CASSYSRDTSGNTIYF
TGTGCCAGCAGTTACTCGAGGGACACCTCTGGAAACACCATATATTTT
>medium-sized|.|TRBV7-2|TRBJ1-5
CASSLRRSSNQPQNF
TGTGCCAGCAGCTTGCGGCGGTCTAGCAATCAGCCCCAGAATTTT
>many|.|TRBV12-3/TRBV12-4|TRBJ2-7
CASSFNSYEQYF
TGTGCCAGCAGTTTTAACAGCTACGAGCAGTACTTC
>many|.|TRBV12-3/TRBV12-4|TRBJ1-6
CASSLGRSNNSPLHF
TGTGCCAGCAGTTTAGGCAGGAGCAATAATTCACCCCTCCACTTT
>many|.|TRBV19|TRBJ1-5
CASSPQAGLGNQPQHF
TGTGCCAGTAGTCCCCAGGCAGGGTTGGGCAATCAGCCCCAGCATTTT
>many|TRBD1|TRBV12-3/TRBV12-4|TRBJ1-6
CASSLGTGTLHF
TGTGCCAGCAGTTTAGGGACAGGGACCCTCCACTTT
>many|.|TRBV28|TRBJ1-3
CASSLRVAGNTIYF
TGTGCCAGCAGTCTCAGGGTGGCCGGAAACACCATATATTTT
>many|.|TRBV7-9|TRBJ1-1
CASSLALAGEAFF
TGTGCCAGCAGCTTAGCTCTGGCAGGTGAAGCTTTCTTT
>many|TRBD2|TRBV9|TRBJ2-3
CASSVATSSGGSTDTQYF
TGTGCCAGCAGCGTAGCTACGTCTAGCGGGGGGAGCACAGATACGCAGTATTTT
>many|.|TRBV5-1|TRBJ2-5
CASSLATGLETQYF
TGCGCCAGCAGCTTGGCCACAGGGTTGGAGACCCAGTACTTC
>many|TRBD1|TRBV5-5|TRBJ1-1
CASGGQANTEAFF
TGTGCCAGCGGGGGACAGGCGAACACTGAAGCTTTCTTT
>many|.|TRBV7-2|TRBJ1-5
CASSGTGGLSNQPQHF
TGTGCCAGCAGCGGAACCGGGGGCCTTAGCAATCAGCCCCAGCATTTT
>many|.|TRBV20-1|TRBJ2-7
CSASLTTKWDEQYF
TGCAGTGCTAGCTTGACTACTAAGTGGGACGAGCAGTACTTC
>many|TRBD1|TRBV7-2|TRBJ1-6
CASSLGWTGTNSPLHF
TGTGCCAGCAGCTTAGGATGGACAGGGACTAATTCACCCCTCCACTTT